Below, 21 T cell receptor beta chains from the same sample are listed, as sequenced in a study of spatial heterogeneity in lung cancer. Specified time point: sample taken at primary tumor resection. Whole RNA came from tumor, nontumor lung or frozen PBMC and was sequenced without being sorted. One entry per CDR3 protein results from TCRdb running MiXCR on the 5' RACE reads. The sample holds fewer than 13,000 distinct CDR3 sequences; 8.6% are singletons and the top ten take roughly a quarter. The sequencing here drew on PBMCs, taken at surgery. These receptors were obtained from a male donor with early-stage non-small cell lung cancer.

This clonotype has at least ten counts. The V and J genes are TRBV28 and TRBJ2-2, with 9 bases fitting TRBD1. The germline gives CDR1 MDHEN, CDR2 SYDVKM. The CDR3 sequence is 16 residues long. J gave up 4 bases and V 4 bases, and 7 bases lay outside the gene matches. CDR3 sequence: CASSSPQGAGTGELFF. DNA for the CDR3: TGTGCCAGCAGTTCGCCACAGGGGGCGGGCACCGGGGAGCTGTTTTTT.

There are many counts of this clonotype. The V and J genes are TRBV18 and TRBJ2-2; TRBD1 agrees at 8 bases. V was clipped by 5 bases and J by 1 base; unmatched bases: 6. In germline, CDR1 is KGHSH, CDR2 LQKENI. The CDR3 runs to 16 residues. CDR3 nucleotides: TGTGCCAGCTCAGTTCCCGGGACAGGGAACACCGGGGAGCTGTTTTTT. It specifies CASSVPGTGNTGELFF.

The sample holds many counts of this clonotype. This chain connects TRBV28 to TRBJ2-5, with no clear D. The germline V gene has CDR1 MDHEN and CDR2 SYDVKM. The V gene lost 7 bases and the J gene lost 2 bases, with 14 bases spanning the gap. The CDR3 has 14 amino acids. This CDR3 is CASTNNGQQETQYF. CDR3 nucleotides: TGTGCCAGCACCAACAATGGGCAGCAAGAGACCCAGTACTTC.

This clonotype is termed medium-sized (0.01 to 0.1%). This chain joins TRBV28 and TRBJ2-2, with D hard to call. The CDR3 spans 14 residues. Deletions cut 5 bases from V and 1 base from J, with 8 bases between. CDR1 and CDR2 (germline): MDHEN, SYDVKM. CDR3 region: CASSTTRNTGELFF. The CDR3 DNA sequence: TGTGCCAGCAGTACGACCCGGAACACCGGGGAGCTGTTTTTT.

This clonotype was picked up many times. The chain combines TRBV7-8 with TRBJ2-7, with 9 bases matching TRBD1. Germline V lookup: CDR1 SGHVS, CDR2 FQNEAQ. The CDR3 sequence is 15 residues long. V shed 4 bases and J 2 bases; nucleotides not matched to a gene: 6. In nucleotides, the CDR3 is TGTGCCAGCAGCTCGACAGGGGGTATAACCTACGAGCAGTACTTC. Translated, it gives CASSSTGGITYEQYF.

This clonotype was recorded at least ten times. The chain links TRBV11-2 to TRBJ2-7; D uncertain. Germline loops: CDR1 SGHAT, CDR2 FQNNGV. The CDR3 length is 14 residues. V dropped 5 bases and J dropped 1 base, with 12 bases sitting between them. CDR3 sequence (DNA): TGTGCCAGCAGCCATACGGTGGGGTCCTACGAGCAGTACTTC. Translating it yields CASSHTVGSYEQYF. The full variable domain, rest sourced from reference TRBV11-2 and TRBJ2-7, is EAGVAQSPRYKIIEKRQSVAFWCNPISGHATLYWYQQILGQGPKLLIQFQNNGVVDDSQLPKDRFSAERLKGVDSTLKIQPAKLEDSAVYLCASSHTVGSYEQYFGPGTRLTVT.

By sample fraction, this clonotype is medium-sized. The chain carries TRBV24-1 and TRBJ2-7, with 9 bases aligning to TRBD1. The V and J ends lost 5 bases and 0 bases, in that order; junction bases with no gene match: 4. The CDR3 is made up of 15 amino acids. Germline CDR1 is KGHDR and CDR2 is SFDVKD. As DNA, the CDR3 is TGTGCCACCAGTGGAGTGGGACAGGGCTCCTACGAGCAGTACTTC. Amino acids: CATSGVGQGSYEQYF.

This clonotype is medium-sized (0.01 to 0.1%). The V gene is TRBV20-1, the J gene TRBJ2-5; D assignment may be TRBD1 or TRBD2 (6 bases each). Trimming pared 5 bases from V and 1 base from J, leaving 14 bases between. Germline V gives CDR1 DFQATT, CDR2 SNEGSKA (reference sequence). This CDR3 has 14 residues. The CDR3 bases are TGCAGTGCTGCCTGGGGGGCCTCCCAAGAGACCCAGTACTTC. This translates into CSAAWGASQETQYF.

Many counts were recorded for this clonotype. The chain's CDR3 is CASSHPGQGTDTQYF. In nucleotides, the CDR3 is TGTGCCAGCAGCCATCCGGGACAGGGCACAGATACGCAGTATTTT. The chain combines TRBV7-9 with TRBJ2-3, with 8 nucleotides matching TRBD1. The germline gives CDR1 SEHNR, CDR2 FQNEAQ (reference sequence). V shed 5 bases and J 1 base; nucleotides not matched to a gene: 5. The CDR3 has 15 amino acids.

This clonotype was counted at least ten times. This rearrangement joins TRBV18 to TRBJ1-1, with D uncertain. V lost 2 bases and J lost 1, with 11 bases in between. Germline V lookup: CDR1 KGHSH, CDR2 LQKENI. The CDR3 has 15 amino acids. The CDR3 loop reads CASSPGRSENTEAFF. DNA for the CDR3: TGTGCCAGCTCACCAGGGCGGAGCGAGAACACTGAAGCTTTCTTT.

The rearrangement uses TRBV5-4 and TRBJ1-1; TRBD1 might be the D (6 bases). V was trimmed by 0 bases and J by 3 bases, leaving 12 bases between them. From germline, CDR1 is SGHNT and CDR2 YYREEE (reference sequence). This CDR3 is built from 15 residues. The CDR3 region is CASSLVGGADTEAFF. The CDR3 nucleotides read TGTGCCAGCAGCTTGGTGGGGGGCGCGGACACTGAAGCTTTCTTT.

Ten or more counts support this clonotype. The chain employs TRBV7-2 and TRBJ2-1; D possibly corresponds to TRBD1 (5 bases). Per the germline V gene, CDR1 is SGHTA and CDR2 is FQGNSA. Trimming took 5 bases from V and 0 from J, leaving 26 bases between them. The CDR3 consists of 20 residues. The DNA of the CDR3 is TGTGCCAGCAGCCCATCCTTGGGGCGGTCCTTACATAGCTCCTACAATGAGCAGTTCTTC. Amino acids: CASSPSLGRSLHSSYNEQFF.

This clonotype was picked up many times. This rearrangement joins TRBV27 to TRBJ2-5; D not resolved. This CDR3 contains 11 residues. Trimming stripped 7 bases from V and 2 bases from J, with 5 bases between. The V gene's germline CDR1 is MNHEY and CDR2 SMNVEV (reference sequence). The CDR3 coding sequence is TGTGCCAGCAAGTCACAAGAGACCCAGTACTTC. Translating it yields CASKSQETQYF.

The sample holds a few counts of this clonotype. The V call is TRBV6-6, the J call TRBJ1-5, with 8 bases lining up with TRBD1. CDR3 size: 16 residues. The germline V gene encodes CDR1 MNHNY and CDR2 SVGAGI (reference sequence). Trimming took 4 bases from V and 2 from J; bases not matched to a gene: 7. The DNA for the CDR3 is TGTGCCAGCAGTTCCCGACCGGGACAGGGCAATCAGCCCCAGCATTTT. This codes for CASSSRPGQGNQPQHF.

This clonotype was recorded many times. This chain connects TRBV9 to TRBJ2-1, with D uncertain. V dropped 3 bases and J dropped 2 bases, with 3 bases sitting between them. Germline V gene data show CDR1 as SGDLS and CDR2 as YYNGEE. The CDR3 is 12 residues long. The CDR3 here is CASSDTYNEQFF. The CDR3 DNA is TGTGCCAGCAGCGACACCTACAATGAGCAGTTCTTC.

Only a few counts were recorded for this clonotype. The chain has TRBV15 and TRBJ2-3; 10 bases line up with TRBD1. The CDR3 spans 16 residues. V lost 2 bases to trimming and J lost 4 bases; unmatched junction nucleotides: 6. CDR1 is LNHNV, CDR2 YYDKDF, per germline (reference sequence). The CDR3 here is CATSRSGTGASDTQYF. The CDR3 DNA follows: TGTGCCACCAGCAGATCGGGGACAGGGGCCTCAGATACGCAGTATTTT.

This clonotype was detected many times. J is TRBJ1-1 and V is TRBV7-9; the D gene is possibly TRBD1 (5 bases). Per the germline V gene, CDR1 is SEHNR and CDR2 is FQNEAQ (reference sequence). Trimming took off 6 bases at V and 3 bases at J, with 14 bases between the two ends. The CDR3 has 14 amino acids. The DNA for the CDR3 is TGTGCCAGCAGTGGGGGGACTGGGGACACTGAAGCTTTCTTT. Translating it yields CASSGGTGDTEAFF.

The chain uses TRBV6-1 and TRBJ2-3; 11 bases are shared with TRBD2. This CDR3 comprises 17 residues. J lost 0 bases, V lost 4 bases, and 6 bases had no gene match. Germline V gene sequence: CDR1 MNHNS, CDR2 SASEGT. The CDR3 region is CASSGLAGTSSTDTQYF. CDR3 nucleotides: TGTGCCAGCAGTGGACTAGCGGGGACGTCTAGCACAGATACGCAGTATTTT.

Many counts were recorded for this clonotype. The genes are TRBV18 and TRBJ2-2; D ambiguous. The CDR3 consists of 19 residues. CDR1 and CDR2 from the germline V gene are KGHSH and LQKENI. The V end was cut by 4 bases, the J end by 1 base, with 22 bases between. The CDR3 nucleotides are TGTGCCAGCTCACTCCGTGGCAGGCCGAACCTACTGAACACCGGGGAGCTGTTTTTT. It codes for CASSLRGRPNLLNTGELFF. Variable domain in full (rest from reference TRBV18 and TRBJ2-2): NAGVMQNPRHLVRRRGQEARLRCSPMKGHSHVYWYRQLPEEGLKFMVYLQKENIIDESGMPKERFSAEFPKEGPSILRIQQVVRGDSAAYFCASSLRGRPNLLNTGELFFGEGSRLTVL.

This clonotype has ten or more counts. This sequence joins TRBV5-5 and TRBJ2-4; 13 bases map to TRBD2. The CDR3 has 16 residues. Unmatched junction bases numbered 6, after V lost 4 bases and J lost 5 bases. Germline V gene sequence: CDR1 SGHKS, CDR2 YYEKEE (reference sequence). The CDR3 loop reads CASSLGLAGAQNIQYF. The CDR3 DNA sequence: TGTGCCAGCAGCCTAGGACTAGCGGGGGCTCAAAACATTCAGTACTTC. The full variable domain, with the rest looked up from reference TRBV5-5 and TRBJ2-4, is DAGVTQSPTHLIKTRGQQVTLRCSPISGHKSVSWYQQVLGQGPQFIFQYYEKEERGRGNFPDRFSARQFPNYSSELNVNALLLGDSALYLCASSLGLAGAQNIQYFGAGTRLSVL.

This clonotype is labeled medium-sized. The chain has TRBV13 and TRBJ2-5; 11 bases align to TRBD1. V shed 5 bases, J shed 4 bases, and the junction held 9 bases outside the gene matches. CDR1 is PRHDT, CDR2 FYEKMQ, per germline (reference sequence). This CDR3 spans 16 amino acids. CDR3 DNA: TGTGCCAGCAGCACACGAGGGACAGGGGGAGGAGAGACCCAGTACTTC. The encoded protein is CASSTRGTGGGETQYF.